This TCR beta chain originates from a study of regulatory and conventional T cells in RAG deficiency. Study-wide results and limits: Omenn CD25-high CD127-low cells may be activated cells, not true Tregs. Compared with controls, unique Treg TCR beta sequences dropped roughly 100-fold in Omenn syndrome and CID/AS.

To note about this clone: Its matching antigen is unknown.

CDR1 is MNHNY and CDR2 is SVGAGI in the germline V gene (reference sequence). V lost 6 bases to trimming and J lost 1 base, with 17 bases between them. The CDR3 sequence is 16 residues long. Produced via immunoSEQ multiplex PCR; TCRdb's table is partial and in-frame only. This table has about 30,000 clones, 85% to 95% appearing once. Regulatory T cells were sorted from blood as CD4+ CD25-high CD127-low cells. This sample was shared with a second study, whose subject was regulatory T cells. That publication notes: Primers: 52 TRBV forward and 13 TRBJ reverse. Skewed V and J usage and few unique V-J pairs marked patient repertoires, most in Tregs.

The chain recombines TRBV6-6 with TRBJ2-3; D is perhaps TRBD1 or TRBD2 (5 bases each). This receptor was obtained from a human donor in good health. The sample consisted of Tregs sorted from blood. The CDR3 loop is CASRAGTHHGTDTQYF. CDR3 in DNA: TGTGCCAGCAGGGCCGGGACCCATCACGGCACAGATACGCAGTATTTT.